The 18 T cell receptor beta chains below come from one sample, sequenced in a study of blood T cell repertoires in COVID-19. Only in-frame clones appear in the TCRdb table, and some are missing; sequencing was by immunoSEQ multiplex PCR. The sample carries about 33,000 clones, 90% to 95% recorded once. Sequencing was done on a sample of peripheral blood. These receptors all stem from a human donor in a cohort sampled during active COVID-19.

The genes are TRBV3-1 (or the pseudogene TRBV3-2) and TRBJ2-1; no reliable D call. The CDR3 length is 16 residues. Per germline, CDR1 LGHDT and CDR2 YNNKEL (reference sequence). With 0 bases removed from V and 3 bases from J, the gap between germline ends came to 12 bases. CDR3 protein: CASSQDQNFLYNEQFF. For the CDR3, the DNA is TGTGCCAGCAGCCAAGATCAAAACTTCCTCTACAATGAGCAGTTCTTC.

This clone was observed a handful of times. The chain couples TRBV29-1 to TRBJ1-5; TRBD1 matches at 7 bases. Germline loops: CDR1 SQVTM, CDR2 ANQGSEA. J lost 3 bases, V lost 7 bases, and 3 bases had no gene match. The CDR3 is 12 amino acids. This CDR3 reads CSAGTDNQPQHF. For the CDR3, the DNA is TGCAGCGCCGGGACAGACAATCAGCCCCAGCATTTT.

The J gene is TRBJ2-1, the V gene TRBV7-2, with 7 bases fitting TRBD2. V lost 4 bases to trimming and J lost 5 bases; unmatched junction nucleotides: 14. Germline assignment: CDR1 SGHTA and CDR2 FQGNSA. CDR3 length equals 17 residues. CDR3 coding DNA: TGTGCCAGCAGCTACGGATTCGGGCTAGCGGACCACAATGAGCAGTTCTTC. It encodes CASSYGFGLADHNEQFF.

The CDR3 DNA reads TGCGCCAGCAGTGATGTCGGACTAGCTATCCACGAGCAGTACTTC. It specifies CASSDVGLAIHEQYF. The rearrangement links TRBV10-2 to TRBJ2-7; 8 bases are a match to TRBD2. The CDR3 loop spans 15 amino acids. Germline assignment: CDR1 WSHSY and CDR2 SAAADI. V lost 3 bases to trimming and J lost 5 bases; unmatched junction nucleotides: 9.

The gene calls are TRBV7-9 and TRBJ1-1; weak D call: TRBD1 (6 bases). Between the trimmed V and J ends, which lost 4 bases and 3 bases, there was a span of 12 bases. This CDR3 has 14 residues. Germline V CDR1 and CDR2: SEHNR, FQNEAQ (reference sequence). DNA for the CDR3: TGTGCCAGCAGCTCTGGCAGGGGTTACACTGAAGCTTTCTTT. Translated: CASSSGRGYTEAFF.

The V and J genes are TRBV9 and TRBJ1-3; D unresolved. Trimming took 3 bases from V and 0 from J, leaving 13 bases between them. The CDR3 is 16 residues long. The germline CDR1 and CDR2 sequences are SGDLS and YYNGEE. CDR3 amino acids: CASSAHKPFSGNTIYF. The DNA for the CDR3 is TGTGCCAGCAGCGCACACAAACCATTCTCTGGAAACACCATATATTTT.

The rearrangement links TRBV6-6 to TRBJ2-1; 9 positions match TRBD2. V dropped 9 bases and J dropped 8; count of bases not matched to a gene: 11. The CDR3 totals 14 residues. The germline V gene encodes CDR1 MNHNY and CDR2 SVGAGI (reference sequence). The CDR3 spells CASSRAGGGHEQFF. In DNA form, the CDR3 reads TGTGCCAGTTCGAGAGCGGGAGGCGGGCATGAGCAGTTCTTC.

The V call is TRBV5-1, the J call TRBJ2-7; 7 bases are a match to TRBD1. The junction had 4 bases not matched to a gene; V was cut back by 0 bases and J by 1 base. CDR3 size: 15 residues. Germline lookup yields CDR1 SGHRS and CDR2 YFSETQ. The CDR3 DNA is TGCGCCAGCAGCTTGGCGACAGGGAAATCCTACGAGCAGTACTTC. Its translation is CASSLATGKSYEQYF.

V gene TRBV12-3 or TRBV12-4 combines with J gene TRBJ1-5; a possible D gene is TRBD1 (5 bases). The CDR3 covers 13 residues. V was shortened by 0 bases and J by 11 bases, with 11 bases between the two germline ends. The CDR3 coding sequence is TGTGCCAGCAGTTTAGCCGGGGGGTGGGCCCAGCATTTT. Translation gives CASSLAGGWAQHF.

This chain connects TRBV28 to TRBJ1-1; 10 bases fit TRBD1. Germline lookup yields CDR1 MDHEN and CDR2 SYDVKM. Unmatched junction bases numbered 2, after V lost 3 bases and J lost 4 bases. The CDR3 loop spans 14 amino acids. The CDR3 DNA reads as TGTGCCAGCAGTTTGACAGGGGGCCTCACTGAAGCTTTCTTT. Its protein product is CASSLTGGLTEAFF.

The gene calls are TRBV28 and TRBJ1-3; TRBD1 matches at 7 bases. V lost 5 bases, J lost 8 bases, and 6 bases stayed unmatched. Germline V gene data show CDR1 as MDHEN and CDR2 as SYDVKM. The CDR3 length is 13 residues. The CDR3 region has the DNA TGTGCCAGCAGTAAGACAGGGAGATACACCATATATTTT. This gives the protein CASSKTGRYTIYF.

This CDR3 is CASSSGRNTGELFF. CDR3 coding DNA: TGTGCCAGTAGTAGCGGGAGGAATACCGGGGAGCTGTTTTTT. The rearrangement joins TRBV19 to TRBJ2-2, with TRBD2 matching over 8 bases. The CDR3 spans 14 residues. V dropped 4 bases and J dropped 5; count of bases not matched to a gene: 3. Per the germline V gene, CDR1 is LNHDA and CDR2 is SQIVND (reference sequence). Combining the CDR3 with reference TRBV19 and TRBJ2-2 gives the whole variable domain DGGITQSPKYLFRKEGQNVTLSCEQNLNHDAMYWYRQDPGQGLRLIYYSQIVNDFQKGDIAEGYSVSREKKESFPLTVTSAQKNPTAFYLCASSSGRNTGELFFGEGSRLTVL.

The rearrangement joins TRBV19 to TRBJ1-1; D might be TRBD1 (6 bases). Per the germline V gene, CDR1 is LNHDA and CDR2 is SQIVND (reference sequence). The V and J ends lost 9 bases and 1 base respectively, with 21 bases between them. This CDR3 is 16 amino acids long. The CDR3: CASRVIKGEGNTEAFF. CDR3 nucleotide sequence: TGTGCCAGCAGGGTAATCAAGGGGGAAGGGAACACTGAAGCTTTCTTT.

The chain uses TRBV29-1 and TRBJ1-1, with TRBD1 identical over 9 bases. This CDR3 region has 15 residues. V was pared by 6 bases and J by 0 bases, with 8 bases of the junction left unmatched. Germline V gives CDR1 SQVTM, CDR2 ANQGSEA. Here the CDR3 reads CSVAGTGTMNTEAFF. The CDR3 bases are TGCAGCGTAGCCGGGACAGGGACTATGAACACTGAAGCTTTCTTT. Full variable domain (remainder filled in from reference TRBV29-1 and TRBJ1-1): SAVISQKPSRDICQRGTSLTIQCQVDSQVTMMFWYRQQPGQSLTLIATANQGSEATYESGFVIDKFPISRPNLTFSTLTVSNMSPEDSSIYLCSVAGTGTMNTEAFFGQGTRLTVV.

For the CDR3, the DNA is TGTGCCAGCAGCTTAGGGGTCGGTACAGGGTGGAATCAGCCCCAGCATTTT. As protein: CASSLGVGTGWNQPQHF. The chain uses TRBV7-2 and TRBJ1-5; D may be TRBD1 (6 bases). Looked up from germline, CDR1 is SGHTA and CDR2 is FQGNSA. This CDR3 spans 17 amino acids. Trimming cost V 1 base and J 4 bases, with 17 bases left between them.

V and J are TRBV7-9 and TRBJ1-1; D may be TRBD1 (5 bases). This CDR3 is 13 amino acids long. The V end lost 9 bases, the J end lost 3 bases, and 14 bases lay between the germline ends. Germline-derived CDR1 and CDR2 are SEHNR and FQNEAQ (reference sequence). CDR3 sequence (DNA): TGTGCCAGTATACAAGGGGCCGACACTGAAGCTTTCTTT. It yields the protein CASIQGADTEAFF.

This clone occurred once. This chain connects TRBV11-2 to TRBJ2-1; possible D gene TRBD2, 6 bases. V dropped 4 bases and J dropped 12 bases, with 19 bases sitting between them. The CDR3 is made up of 14 amino acids. CDR1 and CDR2 from the germline V gene are SGHAT and FQNNGV. The CDR3 sequence: CASSSQSTSSVQFF. CDR3 nucleotides: TGTGCCAGCAGCTCCCAATCGACTAGTTCTGTGCAGTTCTTC.

This rearrangement joins TRBV7-2 to TRBJ2-1; tentatively, D is TRBD2 (6 bases). The CDR3 covers 15 residues. CDR1 SGHTA and CDR2 FQGNSA come from the germline V gene. The germline V and J ends were trimmed by 1 base and 7 bases, with 14 bases remaining between them. CDR3 region: CASSLDPDGGNEQFF. The CDR3 DNA follows: TGTGCCAGCAGCTTAGACCCCGATGGAGGGAATGAGCAGTTCTTC. Full variable domain (missing parts from reference TRBV7-2 and TRBJ2-1): GAGVSQSPSNKVTEKGKDVELRCDPISGHTALYWYRQSLGQGLEFLIYFQGNSAPDKSGLPSDRFSAERTGGSVSTLTIQRTQQEDSAVYLCASSLDPDGGNEQFFGPGTRLTVL.